Each of the 10 T cell receptor beta chains below was sequenced from the same sample in a study of T cell responses to AZD1222 COVID-19 vaccine. This table comes from immunoSEQ multiplex PCR, and its TCRdb copy is limited to in-frame clones, with some not included. The sample has 150,000 to 200,000 clones; roughly 92% are singletons. The specimen was peripheral blood, collected on day 0 of AZD1222 vaccination. The receptors stem from an adult in good health.

The CDR3 sequence: CASSLVAALNTEAFF. CDR3 in DNA: TGTGCCAGCAGCTTAGTGGCGGCCTTGAACACTGAAGCTTTCTTT. The chain has TRBV7-9 and TRBJ1-1, with D hard to call. Between the trimmed V and J ends, which lost 1 base and 0 bases, there was a span of 9 bases. The CDR3 runs 15 residues. CDR1 and CDR2 from the germline V gene are SEHNR and FQNEAQ (reference sequence).

Only one count was recorded for this clone. This chain joins TRBV6-5 and TRBJ2-7; tentative D call: TRBD1 (5 bases). This CDR3 contains 12 residues. V dropped 6 bases and J dropped 2 bases, with 8 bases sitting between them. Germline V gene data show CDR1 as MNHEY and CDR2 as SVGAGI. The CDR3 DNA reads as TGTGCCAGCAGAGGGGTTGCCTACGAGCAGTACTTC. This translates into CASRGVAYEQYF.

This chain's CDR3 is CASSLDRASGNTIYF. CDR3 bases: TGTGCCAGCAGCTTGGATCGGGCCTCTGGAAACACCATATATTTT. The rearrangement links TRBV5-4 to TRBJ1-3; D gene uncertain. CDR3 size: 15 residues. Trimming shortened V by 0 bases and J by 0 bases, and 7 bases separated the two germline ends. Germline V CDR1 and CDR2: SGHNT, YYREEE (reference sequence). The full variable domain, its missing parts supplied by reference TRBV5-4 and TRBJ1-3, is ETGVTQSPTHLIKTRGQQVTLRCSSQSGHNTVSWYQQALGQGPQFIFQYYREEENGRGNFPPRFSGLQFPNYSSELNVNALELDDSALYLCASSLDRASGNTIYFGEGSWLTVV.

For the CDR3, the DNA is TGTGCCAGCTCACCAAATGAAGGGGACTCACCCCTCCACTTT. Translation gives CASSPNEGDSPLHF. The rearrangement uses TRBV18 and TRBJ1-6; possibly TRBD1 for D (5 bases). This CDR3 comprises 14 residues. Germline CDR1 KGHSH, CDR2 LQKENI. The germline V and J ends were trimmed by 2 bases and 10 bases, with 12 bases remaining between them. The full variable domain, rest sourced from reference TRBV18 and TRBJ1-6, is NAGVMQNPRHLVRRRGQEARLRCSPMKGHSHVYWYRQLPEEGLKFMVYLQKENIIDESGMPKERFSAEFPKEGPSILRIQQVVRGDSAAYFCASSPNEGDSPLHFGNGTRLTVT.

The rearrangement uses TRBV18 and TRBJ1-1, with a tentative D call TRBD1 (5 bases). V was pared by 3 bases and J by 12 bases, with 20 bases between. The CDR3 sequence is 14 residues long. Germline values: CDR1 KGHSH, CDR2 LQKENI. The CDR3 protein is CASSPAGLGVETFF. CDR3 nucleotide sequence: TGTGCCAGCTCACCGGCAGGGTTGGGAGTTGAGACTTTCTTT.

The chain couples TRBV4-1 to TRBJ1-1; no reliable D call. Trimming removed 0 bases from V and 8 bases from J, with 10 bases in between. CDR1 and CDR2 from the germline V gene are MGHRA and YSYEKL. The CDR3 contains 13 residues. Here the CDR3 reads CASSQERSWEAFF. CDR3 nucleotides: TGCGCCAGCAGCCAAGAGAGAAGTTGGGAAGCTTTCTTT.

The chain uses TRBV15 and TRBJ2-3; 12 bases match TRBD2. From germline, CDR1 is LNHNV and CDR2 YYDKDF (reference sequence). This CDR3 comprises 17 residues. Germline trimming cut 5 bases from V and 5 bases from J; bases unmatched to any gene: 11. The CDR3 protein is CATSGARLAGGLDTQYF. CDR3 coding DNA: TGTGCCACCAGCGGCGCAAGGCTAGCGGGGGGGTTAGATACGCAGTATTTT.

The V gene is TRBV9, the J gene TRBJ2-7; D may be TRBD2 (5 bases). Trimming stripped 0 bases from V and 6 bases from J, with 13 bases between. Germline CDR1 reads SGDLS; CDR2 reads YYNGEE. The CDR3 has 14 amino acids. Here the CDR3 reads CASSVGISASEQYF. CDR3 sequence (DNA): TGTGCCAGCAGCGTAGGTATTAGCGCGAGCGAGCAGTACTTC.

The V call is TRBV7-2, the J call TRBJ2-1, with TRBD1 identical over 7 bases. This CDR3 comprises 13 residues. CDR1 and CDR2 (germline): SGHTA, FQGNSA. V lost 4 bases and J lost 10; bases outside the gene matches: 7. CDR3 bases: TGTGCCAGCAGCTCCTCCAGGGGGTCGGAGCAGTTCTTC. It yields the protein CASSSSRGSEQFF.

This chain joins TRBV6-6 and TRBJ2-3; D is unresolved. V lost 0 bases and J 2 bases, leaving 9 bases between the germline ends. The CDR3 contains 15 residues. Germline loops: CDR1 MNHNY, CDR2 SVGAGI (reference sequence). CDR3 DNA sequence: TGTGCCAGCAGTTACTCGGGCAGGTACACAGATACGCAGTATTTT. Its translation is CASSYSGRYTDTQYF.